The 22 T cell receptor beta chains below all came from one sample that was sequenced in a study of cytomegalovirus exposure and HLA in healthy donors. Method: immunoSEQ multiplex PCR; TCRdb's copy keeps in-frame clones and lacks some. This sample has tens of thousands of clones, with around 90% found just once. Sequenced sample: PBMCs. The receptors were gathered from a woman between 18 and 30 years old in good health and CMV-seropositive.

The genes are TRBV19 and TRBJ2-7, with 8 nucleotides matching TRBD1. Germline CDR1 is LNHDA and CDR2 is SQIVND (reference sequence). V lost 6 bases and J lost 4; bases outside the gene matches: 14. The CDR3 is 16 amino acids. CDR3 DNA: TGTGCCAGTAGCCCCGGGACAGGTGTTATCTTGTACGAGCAGTACTTC. Translating it yields CASSPGTGVILYEQYF.

J is TRBJ2-7 and V is TRBV7-2, with TRBD1 matching 7 bases. Germline V CDR1 and CDR2: SGHTA, FQGNSA. This CDR3 region has 14 residues. V lost 4 bases, J lost 5 bases, and 8 bases stayed unmatched. The CDR3 sequence: CASSSKTGYNEQYF. The DNA for the CDR3 is TGTGCCAGCAGCTCGAAGACAGGGTACAACGAGCAGTACTTC.

The chain recombines TRBV5-1 with TRBJ1-5; tentatively, D is TRBD1 (5 bases). Trimming left V 4 bases short and J 0 bases short, with 11 bases between. The CDR3 is 15 amino acids. Germline CDR1 SGHRS, CDR2 YFSETQ. Here the CDR3 DNA reads TGCGCCAGCAGCCCTACAGGATATAGCAATCAGCCCCAGCATTTT. As protein: CASSPTGYSNQPQHF.

The V call is TRBV11-2, the J call TRBJ1-4; D is perhaps TRBD1 (5 bases). The V and J ends lost 4 bases and 4 bases respectively, with 10 bases between them. Germline CDR1 and CDR2: SGHAT and FQNNGV. The CDR3 has 14 amino acids. The CDR3 is CASSYTGFNEKLFF. In DNA form, the CDR3 reads TGTGCCAGCAGCTACACAGGTTTTAATGAAAAACTGTTTTTT. Filled out from reference TRBV11-2 and TRBJ1-4, the complete variable domain reads EAGVAQSPRYKIIEKRQSVAFWCNPISGHATLYWYQQILGQGPKLLIQFQNNGVVDDSQLPKDRFSAERLKGVDSTLKIQPAKLEDSAVYLCASSYTGFNEKLFFGSGTQLSVL.

The genes are TRBV19 and TRBJ2-5, with 7 bases aligning to TRBD1. Germline V lookup: CDR1 LNHDA, CDR2 SQIVND (reference sequence). This CDR3 contains 17 residues. Unmatched junction bases numbered 12, after V lost 1 base and J lost 4 bases. CDR3 protein: CASSIASTGAMGETQYF. The CDR3 nucleotides are TGTGCCAGTAGTATAGCTTCAACAGGGGCCATGGGAGAGACCCAGTACTTC.

The chain uses TRBV10-3 and TRBJ2-5, with D perhaps TRBD2 (5 bases). This CDR3 is 13 amino acids long. V shed 4 bases and J shed 4 bases, with 10 bases lying between them. Per the germline V gene, CDR1 is ENHRY and CDR2 is SYGVKD. CDR3 sequence reads: CAISGASRETQYF. The CDR3 DNA follows: TGTGCCATCAGTGGTGCTAGCCGAGAGACCCAGTACTTC.

The J gene is TRBJ2-7, the V gene TRBV7-2; D remains unclear. Germline-derived CDR1 and CDR2 are SGHTA and FQGNSA. The CDR3 loop spans 12 amino acids. The V gene lost 4 bases and the J gene lost 4 bases, with 8 bases spanning the gap. This CDR3 reads CASSSTAYEQYF. The CDR3, as DNA: TGTGCCAGCAGCTCTACAGCATACGAGCAGTACTTC.

The chain joins TRBV14 to TRBJ2-4; tentatively, D is TRBD1 (6 bases). This CDR3 has 17 residues. Germline-derived CDR1 and CDR2 are SGHDN and FVKESK. V lost 4 bases, J lost 0 bases, and 16 bases lay in between. The CDR3 region is CASSRTTGDLAKNIQYF. In nucleotides, the CDR3 is TGTGCCAGCAGCCGGACGACAGGAGATTTAGCCAAAAACATTCAGTACTTC.

The chain combines TRBV9 with TRBJ2-3; 9 bases are shared with TRBD1. Losses at the gene ends were 3 bases for V and 0 bases for J; bases not matched to a gene: 8. Germline values: CDR1 SGDLS, CDR2 YYNGEE. The CDR3 extends over 17 amino acids. CDR3 region: CASSADTGGISTDTQYF. CDR3 bases: TGTGCCAGCAGCGCAGATACAGGGGGCATAAGCACAGATACGCAGTATTTT.

The rearrangement uses TRBV6-6 and TRBJ1-1; TRBD1 agrees at 7 bases. Germline V gene data show CDR1 as MNHNY and CDR2 as SVGAGI (reference sequence). The V segment lost 2 bases and the J segment 1 base; nucleotides outside the gene matches: 4. The length of the CDR3 is 15 residues. The CDR3 DNA reads as TGTGCCAGCAGTTACGGGCGACAGGGGAACACTGAAGCTTTCTTT. Amino acids: CASSYGRQGNTEAFF.

The genes are TRBV2 and TRBJ1-1; 7 nucleotides match TRBD1. V lost 4 bases, J lost 4 bases, and 0 bases stayed unmatched. Looked up from germline, CDR1 is SNHLY and CDR2 is FYNNEI. This CDR3 comprises 12 residues. The CDR3 bases are TGTGCCAGCAGTGGGGACAGCACTGAAGCTTTCTTT. Residues: CASSGDSTEAFF.

The DNA for the CDR3 is TGTGCCAGCAGTTCGGACAGGGATCACACTGAAGCTTTCTTT. Translation gives CASSSDRDHTEAFF. This chain uses TRBV6-5 with TRBJ1-1; 8 bases are shared with TRBD1. This CDR3 comprises 14 residues. Germline lookup yields CDR1 MNHEY and CDR2 SVGAGI. The trim removed 4 bases at V and 3 bases at J, leaving 4 bases unmatched.

This clone was observed a single time. The rearrangement joins TRBV27 to TRBJ2-1; D not resolved. Trimming removed 3 bases at V and 4 bases at J, with 7 bases between. Germline CDR1 MNHEY, CDR2 SMNVEV (reference sequence). CDR3 length: 13 residues. The CDR3 DNA reads TGTGCCAGCAGTTTTGGGCTATACAATGAGCAGTTCTTC. This translates into CASSFGLYNEQFF.

The chain links TRBV10-3 to TRBJ1-2, with a tentative D call TRBD1 (5 bases). The CDR3 totals 14 residues. Per germline, CDR1 ENHRY and CDR2 SYGVKD. Trimming pared 4 bases from V and 4 bases from J, leaving 13 bases between. CDR3 in DNA: TGTGCCATCAGTGGAGTGGGGGGAGGCTATGGCTACACCTTC. Its protein is CAISGVGGGYGYTF.

J is TRBJ2-7 and V is TRBV6-6; TRBD1 might be the D (5 bases). The V gene's germline CDR1 is MNHNY and CDR2 SVGAGI (reference sequence). The length of the CDR3 is 12 residues. The V end was cut by 6 bases, the J end by 2 bases, with 8 bases between. The CDR3 DNA reads as TGTGCCAGCAGCGACAGCCCCTACGAGCAGTACTTC. It is translated as CASSDSPYEQYF.

The chain combines TRBV10-3 with TRBJ2-7; TRBD1 is a possible D gene (6 bases). Trimming took off 6 bases at V and 4 bases at J, with 19 bases between the two ends. Germline lookup yields CDR1 ENHRY and CDR2 SYGVKD. The CDR3 contains 15 residues. In DNA form, the CDR3 reads TGTGCCATCAGAAATGGGTCAGGACAGATTTACGAGCAGTACTTC. It yields the protein CAIRNGSGQIYEQYF.

The gene calls are TRBV5-1 and TRBJ1-1, with no clear D. Trimming removed 2 bases at V and 6 bases at J, with 5 bases between. From germline, CDR1 is SGHRS and CDR2 YFSETQ. The CDR3 is 11 residues long. The CDR3 nucleotides are TGCGCCAGCAGCTTCGGGGCTGAAGCTTTCTTT. Protein product: CASSFGAEAFF.

The V and J genes are TRBV29-1 and TRBJ1-1; D ambiguous. Germline V gives CDR1 SQVTM, CDR2 ANQGSEA. The CDR3 totals 12 residues. The V gene lost 5 bases and the J gene lost 1 base, with 8 bases spanning the gap. CDR3 region: CSVSPRNTEAFF. The CDR3 bases are TGCAGCGTTTCCCCTAGGAACACTGAAGCTTTCTTT.

The V and J genes are TRBV11-2 and TRBJ2-2; D ambiguous. The length of the CDR3 is 13 residues. V dropped 4 bases and J dropped 5 bases, with 8 bases sitting between them. Germline assignment: CDR1 SGHAT and CDR2 FQNNGV. The CDR3 DNA sequence: TGTGCCAGCAGCTCCAGTACGACCGGGGAGCTGTTTTTT. This gives the protein CASSSSTTGELFF.

The chain recombines TRBV7-2 with TRBJ1-1; maybe TRBD1 (5 bases). CDR3 length: 16 amino acids. V lost 0 bases, J lost 1 base, and 12 bases lay in between. Germline CDR1 SGHTA, CDR2 FQGNSA. For the CDR3, the DNA is TGTGCCAGCAGCTTAGCGCTCGGGGGGGGGAACACTGAAGCTTTCTTT. As protein: CASSLALGGGNTEAFF.

This clone was found many times. The V call is TRBV11-3, the J call TRBJ1-3; 10 nucleotides match TRBD1. Germline trimming cut 3 bases from V and 0 bases from J; bases unmatched to any gene: 2. CDR1 and CDR2 (germline): SGHNT, YENEEA. The CDR3 runs 16 residues. The CDR3 coding sequence is TGTGCCAGCAGCTTTAGGGACAGGGGCTCTGGAAACACCATATATTTT. It encodes CASSFRDRGSGNTIYF.

The chain links TRBV4-3 to TRBJ2-3; unclear D gene. This CDR3 region has 14 residues. CDR1 LGHNA and CDR2 YSLEER come from the germline V gene. Deletions cut 1 base from V and 2 bases from J, with 7 bases between. CDR3 residues: CASSQGYFTDTQYF. The DNA of the CDR3 is TGCGCCAGCAGCCAAGGCTACTTCACAGATACGCAGTATTTT.